The 22 T cell receptor beta chains reported below all come from one sample, sequenced in a study of tissue T cells after allogeneic stem cell transplantation. The time point: mouse harvest day 7 after allogeneic transplant. Mouse grafts combined 10^7 T-cell-depleted bone marrow cells with 10^6 splenic CD5+ T cells. Clones were sequenced by immunoSEQ multiplex PCR, and TCRdb holds only the in-frame ones, with some missing. Of around 6,100 clones listed, around 40% are singletons. The sample comprised skin. Every receptor here comes from a female BALB/c mouse given C57BL/6 T cells with graft-versus-host disease after an allogeneic hematopoietic cell transplant.

On this clone: Genes and germline are mouse. Read data end 1 residue before the CDR3 end; the end is taken from the germline J gene. The chain couples TRBV29 to TRBJ2-2; TRBD1 is a possible D gene (5 bases). CDR1 and CDR2 (germline): MSHET, SYDVDS. The germline V and J ends were trimmed by 2 bases and 4 bases, with 11 bases remaining between them. The CDR3 runs 15 residues. CDR3 sequence: CASSLGRRGTGQLYF. The sequenced part of the CDR3 DNA is TGTGCTAGCAGTTTAGGCAGGAGGGGCACCGGGCAGCTCTAC. Complete variable domain (other parts from reference TRBV29 and TRBJ2-2): DMKVTQMPRYLIKRMGENVLLECGQDMSHETMYWYRQDPGLGLQLIYISYDVDSNSEGDIPKGYRVSRKKREHFSLILDSAKTNQTSVYFCASSLGRRGTGQLYFGEGSKLTVL.

For this clone: These gene names are mouse names. The read ends 1 residue before the CDR3 terminus; that terminus is restored from the germline J gene. The chain joins TRBV31 to TRBJ2-1; TRBD2 aligns across 7 bases. V dropped 0 bases and J dropped 7; count of bases not matched to a gene: 3. Germline V lookup: CDR1 GKSSPN, CDR2 SITVG. The length of the CDR3 is 13 residues. The CDR3 here is CAWSLRGGAEQFF. CDR3 bases read: TGTGCCTGGAGTCTCCGGGGGGGGGCTGAGCAGTTC.

Note on this clone: Germline and genes: mouse. The CDR3 bases that were read are TGTGCCAGCAGTCGGGACAGGGCAGACACCCAGTAC. Amino acids: CASSRDRADTQY. The whole CDR3 region reads CASSRDRADTQYF. The chain links TRBV26 to TRBJ2-5; 9 nucleotides match TRBD1. The CDR3 end falls 1 residue outside the read, so it is completed with the germline J gene. The junction had 1 base not matched to a gene; V was cut back by 4 bases and J by 5 bases. Germline values: CDR1 KGHPV, CDR2 FQNQEV (reference sequence). The CDR3 loop spans 13 amino acids.

On this clone: The genes are named according to mouse. Here the CDR3 reads CASSPRTGSNTGQLYF. CDR3 DNA, as far as it was read: TGTGCCAGCAGCCCCCGGACAGGGTCAAACACCGGGCAGCTCTAC. The genes are TRBV3 and TRBJ2-2; 8 bases map to TRBD1. Read data end 1 residue before the CDR3 end; the end is taken from the germline J gene. From germline, CDR1 is SNHLY and CDR2 FYNGKV (reference sequence). This CDR3 contains 16 residues. V lost 5 bases, J lost 0 bases, and 5 bases stayed unmatched. Looking up the rest from reference TRBV3 and TRBJ2-2 gives the full variable domain: GPKVLQIPSHQIIDMGQMVTLNCDPVSNHLYFYWYKQILGQQMEFLVNFYNGKVMEKSKLFKDQFSVERPDGSYFTLKIQPTALEDSAVYFCASSPRTGSNTGQLYFGEGSKLTVL.

About this clone: Mouse gene names and germline throughout. The CDR3 bases that were read are TGTGCCAGCAGCCAAGAAGGGGGTTCGCCCCTCTAC. Its protein is CASSQEGGSPLY. The CDR3, in full, reads CASSQEGGSPLYF. The genes are TRBV2 and TRBJ1-6; D might be TRBD1 (6 bases). The read ends 1 residue shy of where the CDR3 ends; the end is completed using the germline J gene. TRBJ1-6 falls under the ORF class, with uncertain function. This CDR3 has 13 residues. Germline-derived CDR1 and CDR2 are LGHNA and YSYQKL. Trimming stripped 0 bases from V and 9 bases from J, with 6 bases between.

As for this clone: Gene names denote mouse genes. The CDR3 end falls 1 residue outside the read, so it is completed with the germline J gene. The rearrangement links TRBV13-1 to TRBJ1-2, with 9 bases lining up with TRBD1. CDR3 length: 14 amino acids. With V trimmed by 0 bases and J by 3 bases, 0 bases remained unmatched. Germline assignment: CDR1 NSHNY and CDR2 SYGAGN. The CDR3 DNA, read in part, is TGTGCCAGCAGTGATGGGACAGGGGACTCCGACTACACC. Protein product: CASSDGTGDSDYT. The entire CDR3 protein reads CASSDGTGDSDYTF.

This clone has just a few counts. The listed genes are named as in mouse. Coverage ceases 1 residue before the CDR3 finishes, and the germline J gene fills in the end. V gene TRBV19 combines with J gene TRBJ1-5; weak D call: TRBD1 (6 bases). The CDR3 runs to 13 residues. V lost 2 bases and J lost 5, with 8 bases in between. Germline V gene data show CDR1 as FNHDT and CDR2 as SITEND (reference sequence). The DNA read from the CDR3 is TGTGCCAGCAGTATCGGGACATACCAGGCTCCGCTT. As protein: CASSIGTYQAPL. The whole CDR3 sequence reads CASSIGTYQAPLF.

For this clone: The genes and germline here are from mouse. The read terminates 1 residue before the CDR3 end, so the remaining end is supplied by the germline J gene. The rearrangement joins TRBV3 to TRBJ1-2, with TRBD1 identical over 11 bases. The CDR3 has 14 amino acids. The germline CDR1 and CDR2 sequences are SNHLY and FYNGKV (reference sequence). The ends lost 4 bases at V and 4 bases at J; junction bases unmatched: 2. Partial CDR3 DNA: TGTGCCAGCAGCTCCGGGACAGGGGGCTCCGACTACACC. Translating gives CASSSGTGGSDYT. The entire CDR3 protein is CASSSGTGGSDYTF.

This clone was detected only a few times. Mouse names are used for the genes. The read ends 1 residue early relative to the CDR3; the germline J gene fills the gap. The rearrangement joins TRBV19 to TRBJ2-1, with 9 bases identical to TRBD1. In germline, CDR1 is FNHDT, CDR2 SITEND (reference sequence). V shed 4 bases, J shed 5 bases, and the junction held 4 bases outside the gene matches. The CDR3 is 14 amino acids. The CDR3 bases that were read are TGTGCCAGCAGTTGGGACAGGGAGAATGCTGAGCAGTTC. This gives the protein CASSWDRENAEQF. The complete CDR3 reads CASSWDRENAEQFF. The whole variable domain, filled in from reference TRBV19 and TRBJ2-1, reads GGIITQTPKFLIGQEGQKLTLKCQQNFNHDTMYWYRQDSGKGLRLIYYSITENDLQKGDLSEGYDASREKKSSFSLTVTSAQKNEMAVFLCASSWDRENAEQFFGPGTRLTVL.

Remarks on this clone: Gene names are mouse gene names. The CDR3 end lies 1 residue beyond the end of the read and is filled in from the germline J gene. The sample holds other DNA sequences that translate to the same CDR3. The genes are TRBV26 and TRBJ1-1; D is undetermined. Germline V gives CDR1 KGHPV, CDR2 FQNQEV (reference sequence). The CDR3 is 12 residues long. The V and J ends lost 4 bases and 0 bases respectively, with 3 bases between them. The covered CDR3 bases are TGTGCCAGCAGTCGCCAGAACACAGAAGTCTTC. Protein product: CASSRQNTEVF. The full CDR3 protein is CASSRQNTEVFF.

Comments on this clone: Gene names and germline match the mouse. The read ends 1 residue shy of where the CDR3 ends; the end is completed using the germline J gene. This rearrangement joins TRBV23 to TRBJ1-1; the table calls TRBD1, which could not be checked here. The length of the CDR3 is 11 residues. Germline V gene sequence: CDR1 KGHTA, CDR2 FQNQQP. The CDR3 is CSSSRQTEVFF. The sequenced CDR3 bases are TGCTCCAGCAGTCGACAAACAGAAGTCTTC.

Of note for this clone: The gene symbols are mouse symbols. The read gets to within 1 residue of the CDR3 end, and the germline J gene fills in the rest. The rearrangement joins TRBV23 to TRBJ2-3; TRBD2, the table's D call, lacks a check against the DNA. The germline gives CDR1 KGHTA, CDR2 FQNQQP. This CDR3 has 13 amino acids. CDR3 in amino acids: CSSSLTGAETLYF. CDR3 bases read: TGCTCCAGCAGCCTAACTGGGGCAGAAACGCTGTAT.

On this clone itself: Mouse germline and gene names are used. The CDR3 end falls 1 residue outside the read, so it is completed with the germline J gene. The V and J genes are TRBV26 and TRBJ2-2, with no clear D. In germline, CDR1 is KGHPV, CDR2 FQNQEV (reference sequence). Trimming stripped 4 bases from V and 4 bases from J, with 4 bases between. The CDR3 has 12 residues. The sequenced part of the CDR3 DNA is TGTGCCAGCAGTCAGAGCACCGGGCAGCTCTAC. It specifies CASSQSTGQLY. The whole CDR3 reads CASSQSTGQLYF.

This clone was found a few times. Gene and germline names: mouse. The read finishes 1 residue shy of the CDR3 end, and the germline J gene is used to complete it. The chain is built from TRBV26 and TRBJ2-4; no firm D call. The germline CDR1 and CDR2 sequences are KGHPV and FQNQEV (reference sequence). Trimming stripped 2 bases from V and 0 bases from J, with 3 bases between. The CDR3 sequence is 13 residues long. This CDR3 is CASSLMSQNTLYF. Incomplete CDR3 DNA: TGTGCCAGCAGTCTGATGAGTCAAAACACCTTGTAC.

In the case of this clone: Gene names are the mouse ones. The observed sequence ends 1 residue before the CDR3 terminus, with the missing tail filled in from the germline J gene. This chain joins TRBV26 and TRBJ2-2; D ambiguous. Germline V gene sequence: CDR1 KGHPV, CDR2 FQNQEV (reference sequence). Trimming removed 2 bases from V and 0 bases from J, with 7 bases in between. The CDR3 sequence is 15 residues long. CDR3 protein: CASSLNPTNTGQLYF. The DNA read from the CDR3 is TGTGCCAGCAGTCTGAACCCTACAAACACCGGGCAGCTCTAC.

Concerning this clone: Gene names are mouse gene names. The CDR3 spells CASSLPGQGEVFF. The part of the CDR3 DNA that was read is TGTGCCAGCAGTCTCCCTGGACAGGGGGAAGTCTTC. This sequence joins TRBV26 and TRBJ1-1, with TRBD1 matching 9 bases. The CDR3 goes on 1 residue after the read ends, and that part is filled in from the germline J gene. CDR3 length equals 13 residues. V shed 3 bases, J shed 8 bases, and the junction held 4 bases outside the gene matches. Germline V gives CDR1 KGHPV, CDR2 FQNQEV (reference sequence).

With regard to this clone: Each gene name is a mouse one. The DNA read from the CDR3 is TGTGCTAGCAGTTTCGGGGGGCGAGACACCCAGTAC. Encoded protein: CASSFGGRDTQY. Given in full, the CDR3 is CASSFGGRDTQYF. The V gene is TRBV29, the J gene TRBJ2-5; TRBD2 might be the D (7 bases). The DNA ends 1 residue before the CDR3 does, and the rest of the CDR3 is filled in from the germline J gene. This CDR3 is built from 13 residues. From germline, CDR1 is MSHET and CDR2 SYDVDS. Trimming shortened V by 3 bases and J by 5 bases, and 9 bases separated the two germline ends.

A word on this clone: Genes and germline are mouse. The read ends 1 residue shy of where the CDR3 ends; the end is completed using the germline J gene. V and J are TRBV13-2 and TRBJ2-3; TRBD2 matches 8 bases. The V gene's germline CDR1 is NNHNN and CDR2 SYGAGS (reference sequence). J was trimmed by 0 bases and V by 0 bases; bases with no gene match: 3. CDR3 size: 16 residues. The part of the CDR3 DNA that was read is TGTGCCAGCGGTGATGTCTGGGGGGCGAGTGCAGAAACGCTGTAT. Translation gives CASGDVWGASAETLY. The CDR3 as a whole reads CASGDVWGASAETLYF.

This clone was counted between two and nine times. The gene names given are mouse names. From the germline J gene comes the end of the CDR3, since the read stops 1 residue before it. The rearrangement joins TRBV12-2 to TRBJ2-3, with TRBD1 matching over 12 bases. In germline, CDR1 is SGHLS, CDR2 HYDKME. The CDR3 sequence is 15 residues long. V shed 1 base and J 3 bases; nucleotides not matched to a gene: 1. The covered CDR3 bases are TGTGCCAGCTCTCTGGGACAGGGGGCGGCAGAAACGCTGTAT. Translating it yields CASSLGQGAAETLY. From start to end, the CDR3 is CASSLGQGAAETLYF.

On this clone: Mouse gene names and germline throughout. The read terminates 1 residue before the CDR3 end, so the remaining end is supplied by the germline J gene. The V call is TRBV24, the J call TRBJ2-5; TRBD2 matches 10 bases. Germline lookup yields CDR1 KGHTA and CDR2 FRNEEI. This CDR3 spans 16 amino acids. The J segment lost 0 bases and the V segment lost 4 bases, leaving 4 bases of the junction unmatched. CDR3 residues: CASSPPGLGNQDTQYF. CDR3 DNA, as far as it was read: TGTGCCAGCAGTCCACCGGGACTGGGGAACCAAGACACCCAGTAC.

Turning to this clone: Mouse germline and gene names are used. The CDR3 region is CASSLEGRQDTQYF. The DNA read from the CDR3 is TGTGCCAGCTCTCTCGAGGGGCGCCAAGACACCCAGTAC. The chain couples TRBV12-2 to TRBJ2-5; D could derive from TRBD1 or TRBD2 (5 bases each). The read terminates 1 residue ahead of where the CDR3 ends, so the germline J gene completes it. CDR1 is SGHLS, CDR2 HYDKME, per germline. CDR3 length: 14 amino acids. V was pared by 0 bases and J by 2 bases, with 8 bases between. The entire variable domain, with the rest obtained from reference TRBV12-2 and TRBJ2-5, is as follows: NSGVVQSPRYIIKGKGERSILKCIPISGHLSVAWYQQTQGQELKFFIQHYDKMERDKGNLPSRFSVQQFDDYHSEMNMSALELEDSAVYFCASSLEGRQDTQYFGPGTRLLVL.

On this clone itself: The genes are named according to mouse. The CDR3 end falls 1 residue outside the read, so it is completed with the germline J gene. This chain connects TRBV26 to TRBJ2-7; unclear D gene. Germline V lookup: CDR1 KGHPV, CDR2 FQNQEV (reference sequence). V gave up 8 bases and J gave up 4 bases, with 12 bases separating them. The CDR3 contains 12 residues. The CDR3 sequence: CASGDQVYEQYF. The covered CDR3 bases are TGTGCCAGCGGTGATCAGGTTTATGAACAGTAC.